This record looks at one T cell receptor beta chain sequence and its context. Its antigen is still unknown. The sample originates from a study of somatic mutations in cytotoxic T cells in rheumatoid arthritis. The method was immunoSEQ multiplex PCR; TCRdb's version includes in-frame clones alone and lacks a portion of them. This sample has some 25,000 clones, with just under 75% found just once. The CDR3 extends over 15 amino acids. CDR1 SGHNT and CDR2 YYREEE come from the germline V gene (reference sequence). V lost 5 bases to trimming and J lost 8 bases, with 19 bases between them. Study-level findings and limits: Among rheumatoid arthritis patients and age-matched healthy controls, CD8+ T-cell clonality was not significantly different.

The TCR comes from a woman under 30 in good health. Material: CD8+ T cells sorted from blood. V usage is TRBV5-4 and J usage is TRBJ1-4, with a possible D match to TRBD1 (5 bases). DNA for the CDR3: TGTGCCAGCAGTGCTTGGGGCCAGGAGGGCGAAAAACTGTTTTTT. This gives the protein CASSAWGQEGEKLFF.